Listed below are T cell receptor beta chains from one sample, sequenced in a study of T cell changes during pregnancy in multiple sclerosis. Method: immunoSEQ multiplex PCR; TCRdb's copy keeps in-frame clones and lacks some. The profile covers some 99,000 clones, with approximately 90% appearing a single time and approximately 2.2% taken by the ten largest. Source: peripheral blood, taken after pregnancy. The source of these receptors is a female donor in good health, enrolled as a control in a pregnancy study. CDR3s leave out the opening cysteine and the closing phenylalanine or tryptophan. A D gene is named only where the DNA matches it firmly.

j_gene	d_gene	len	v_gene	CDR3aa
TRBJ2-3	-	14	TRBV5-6	ASRDATRPLADTQY
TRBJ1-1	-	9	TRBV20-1	SARETGKAF
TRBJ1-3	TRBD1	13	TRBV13	ASSLGQVSGNTIY
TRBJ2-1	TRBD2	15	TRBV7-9	ASSPLSSGKAYNEQF
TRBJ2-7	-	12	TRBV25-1	ASSGSHSSYEQY
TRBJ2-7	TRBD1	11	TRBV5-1	ASRGTGSYEQY
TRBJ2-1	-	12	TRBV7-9	ASSWGGGYNEQF
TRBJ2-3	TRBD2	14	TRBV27	ASSFLAGPSTDTQY
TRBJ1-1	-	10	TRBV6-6	VSTAQNTEAF
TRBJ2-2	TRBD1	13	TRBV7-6	ASSSGTGFTGELF
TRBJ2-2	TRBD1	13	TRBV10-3	AISLGTGNTGELF
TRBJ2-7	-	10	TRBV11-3	ASSRGGYEQY
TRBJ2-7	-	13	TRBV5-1	ASSLGASVLYEQY
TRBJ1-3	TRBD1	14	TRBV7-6	ASSMGQGLSGNTIY
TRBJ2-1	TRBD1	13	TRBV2	ASTPGQGLYNEQF
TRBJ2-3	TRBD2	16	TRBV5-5	ASSLGSRLAGGTDTQY
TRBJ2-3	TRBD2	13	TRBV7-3	ASSLNGGAQNTQY
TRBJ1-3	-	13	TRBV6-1	ASSDRTDSGNTIY
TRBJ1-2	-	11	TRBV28	ASSRTDGRGYT
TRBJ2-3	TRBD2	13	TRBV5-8	ASSASGGAGDTQY
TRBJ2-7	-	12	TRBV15	ATSVRQDSYEQY
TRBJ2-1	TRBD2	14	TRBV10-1	ASSESTRTSGGVQF
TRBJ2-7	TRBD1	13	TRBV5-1	ASSLLGQTSYEQY
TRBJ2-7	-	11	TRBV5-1	ASSQRGLPVQY
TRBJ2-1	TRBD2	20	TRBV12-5	ASGLPKASGTSGGRSYNEQF
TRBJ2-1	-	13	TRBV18	ASSRDRGFGNEQF
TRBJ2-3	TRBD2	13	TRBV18	ASSPLAGGTDTQY
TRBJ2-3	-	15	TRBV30	AWSALRDFPSTDTQY
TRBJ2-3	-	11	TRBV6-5	ASRGWGPDTQY
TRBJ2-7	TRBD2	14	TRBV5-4	ASSLGGASGNYEQY
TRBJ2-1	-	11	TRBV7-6	ASSLELTHEQF
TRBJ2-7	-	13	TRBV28	ASSPSGGSTFEQY
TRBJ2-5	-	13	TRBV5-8	ASSLGTVLRETQY
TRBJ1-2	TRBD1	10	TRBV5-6	ASSTGQYGYT
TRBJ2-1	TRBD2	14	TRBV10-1	ASSDPGTSGYNEQF
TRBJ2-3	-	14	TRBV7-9	ASSTPAGQLLDTQY
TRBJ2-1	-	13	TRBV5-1	ASSLPSKLYNEQF